Listed here are 15 T cell receptor beta chains from one sample, sequenced in a study of OX40 agonist ivuxolimab in advanced cancers. TCRdb keeps only in-frame clones here, not all; method: immunoSEQ multiplex PCR. This table holds about 58,000 clones, around 93% found once. The starting material was CD4+ or CD8+ T cells sorted from blood, obtained in a trial of the OX40 agonist ivuxolimab. All receptors derive from an adult with an advanced solid tumor such as melanoma, head and neck, liver or kidney cancer.

The CDR3 DNA reads TGTGCCAGCAGCTTAGTAGGGGCTAGCGGGAGTGGCACAGATACGCAGTATTTT. Protein sequence: CASSLVGASGSGTDTQYF. The chain employs TRBV7-2 and TRBJ2-3; 10 bases are shared with TRBD2. J lost 1 base, V lost 1 base, and 8 bases had no gene match. The CDR3 sequence is 18 residues long. The germline CDR1 and CDR2 sequences are SGHTA and FQGNSA. The whole variable domain, filled in from reference TRBV7-2 and TRBJ2-3, reads GAGVSQSPSNKVTEKGKDVELRCDPISGHTALYWYRQSLGQGLEFLIYFQGNSAPDKSGLPSDRFSAERTGGSVSTLTIQRTQQEDSAVYLCASSLVGASGSGTDTQYFGPGTRLTVL.

The chain carries TRBV7-9 and TRBJ1-2; 8 nucleotides align to TRBD1. Germline values: CDR1 SEHNR, CDR2 FQNEAQ (reference sequence). The trim removed 5 bases at V and 5 bases at J, leaving 16 bases unmatched. This CDR3 is built from 17 residues. The CDR3 sequence is CASSPSWGQADMYGYTF. CDR3 coding DNA: TGTGCCAGCAGCCCCTCTTGGGGACAGGCGGATATGTATGGCTACACCTTC. Full variable domain (outside the CDR3, taken from reference TRBV7-9 and TRBJ1-2): DTGVSQNPRHKITKRGQNVTFRCDPISEHNRLYWYRQTLGQGPEFLTYFQNEAQLEKSRLLSDRFSAERPKGSFSTLEIQRTEQGDSAMYLCASSPSWGQADMYGYTFGSGTRLTVV.

The gene calls are TRBV6-5 and TRBJ1-1; D possibly corresponds to TRBD1 (6 bases). Between the trimmed V and J ends, which lost 5 bases and 3 bases, there was a span of 16 bases. The germline CDR1 and CDR2 sequences are MNHEY and SVGAGI. The CDR3 covers 15 residues. As DNA, the CDR3 is TGTGCCAGCAGTCCACATCAGGGGACGGACACTGAAGCTTTCTTT. As protein: CASSPHQGTDTEAFF.

This rearrangement joins TRBV28 to TRBJ2-7, with 8 bases lining up with TRBD1. Germline-derived CDR1 and CDR2 are MDHEN and SYDVKM. The CDR3 has 15 residues. V shed 4 bases, J shed 2 bases, and the junction held 7 bases outside the gene matches. Written as DNA, the CDR3 is TGTGCCAGCAGTTCTCCGGGGACAGGAACCTACGAGCAGTACTTC. This gives the protein CASSSPGTGTYEQYF.

The rearrangement joins TRBV6-5 to TRBJ2-2; perhaps D is TRBD1 or TRBD2 (5 bases each). V was trimmed by 2 bases and J by 8 bases, leaving 15 bases between them. Germline CDR1 reads MNHEY; CDR2 reads SVGAGI. The CDR3 is 15 amino acids. The CDR3 here is CASSYAGTPGGELFF. CDR3 nucleotides: TGTGCCAGCAGTTACGCCGGGACGCCGGGTGGGGAGCTGTTTTTT.

The chain uses TRBV30 and TRBJ1-5, with D unresolved. The CDR3 contains 15 residues. CDR1 and CDR2 from the germline V gene are GTSNPN and SVGIG (reference sequence). The ends were cut back, 0 bases at V and 2 bases at J, with 11 bases in the middle. This chain's CDR3 is CAWSVGNGGNQPQHF. CDR3 sequence (DNA): TGTGCCTGGAGTGTGGGGAACGGGGGCAATCAGCCCCAGCATTTT.

CDR3 DNA sequence: TGTGCCTGGAGTTACGCCGGGGGGACTGAAGCTTTCTTT. It yields the protein CAWSYAGGTEAFF. This rearrangement joins TRBV30 to TRBJ1-1; D is perhaps TRBD1 (5 bases). Per germline, CDR1 GTSNPN and CDR2 SVGIG (reference sequence). V lost 2 bases, J lost 5 bases, and 12 bases lay in between. The CDR3 runs to 13 residues.

The sample holds a few counts of this clone. This chain links TRBV11-2 with TRBJ1-2; possibly TRBD1 for D (5 bases). V lost 5 bases to trimming and J lost 2 bases, with 12 bases between them. The length of the CDR3 is 14 residues. CDR1 is SGHAT and CDR2 is FQNNGV in the germline V gene. The CDR3 DNA is TGTGCCAGCAGCACAAAGACAGTAAACTATGGCTACACCTTC. Protein sequence: CASSTKTVNYGYTF.

This clone occurred a few times. The J gene is TRBJ1-3, the V gene TRBV10-3; 8 bases match TRBD1. CDR1 and CDR2 from the germline V gene are ENHRY and SYGVKD. This CDR3 contains 15 residues. V shed 2 bases, J shed 5 bases, and the junction held 5 bases outside the gene matches. The CDR3 sequence is CAISETGQGRNTIYF. Written as DNA, the CDR3 is TGTGCCATCAGTGAGACTGGACAGGGTCGAAACACCATATATTTT.

V gene TRBV5-5 combines with J gene TRBJ1-2, with 10 positions matching TRBD1. The CDR3 runs 17 residues. J lost 0 bases, V lost 0 bases, and 5 bases had no gene match. The germline CDR1 and CDR2 sequences are SGHKS and YYEKEE (reference sequence). The CDR3 DNA is TGTGCCAGCAGCTTGGACGCCGGGACAGGGGCTAACTATGGCTACACCTTC. Its protein is CASSLDAGTGANYGYTF. Supplemented by reference TRBV5-5 and TRBJ1-2, the full variable domain reads DAGVTQSPTHLIKTRGQQVTLRCSPISGHKSVSWYQQVLGQGPQFIFQYYEKEERGRGNFPDRFSARQFPNYSSELNVNALLLGDSALYLCASSLDAGTGANYGYTFGSGTRLTVV.

This clone was observed a single time. Other nucleotide sequences from this sample produce the same CDR3. The chain uses TRBV5-1 and TRBJ2-1, with D perhaps given as TRBD1 or TRBD2 (6 bases each). CDR3 length: 15 residues. Trimming left V 3 bases short and J 7 bases short, with 17 bases between. CDR1 is SGHRS and CDR2 is YFSETQ in the germline V gene. The CDR3 coding sequence is TGCGCCAGCAGCTGGGGGCTAGCGATGAGGAATGAGCAGTTCTTC. Translation gives CASSWGLAMRNEQFF. The variable domain in full, completed from reference TRBV5-1 and TRBJ2-1, reads KAGVTQTPRYLIKTRGQQVTLSCSPISGHRSVSWYQQTPGQGLQFLFEYFSETQRNKGNFPGRFSGRQFSNSRSEMNVSTLELGDSALYLCASSWGLAMRNEQFFGPGTRLTVL.

V usage is TRBV4-3 and J usage is TRBJ2-7, with 7 bases matching TRBD1. There are 17 residues in the CDR3. With 4 bases clipped from V and 4 bases from J, the junction kept 16 bases outside the gene matches. CDR1 LGHNA and CDR2 YSLEER come from the germline V gene. The CDR3 spells CASSRGDSPRVKYEQYF. The CDR3 nucleotides are TGCGCCAGCAGCCGAGGGGACAGCCCAAGAGTAAAGTACGAGCAGTACTTC.

The CDR3 reads CASSRSGLLQETQYF. As DNA, the CDR3 is TGTGCCAGCAGCCGGAGCGGTCTACTACAAGAGACCCAGTACTTC. The chain has TRBV11-2 and TRBJ2-5; possible D gene TRBD2, 5 bases. Germline lookup yields CDR1 SGHAT and CDR2 FQNNGV. The CDR3 sequence is 15 residues long. V lost 5 bases, J lost 2 bases, and 15 bases lay in between.

This clone was observed a single time. The V call is TRBV7-9, the J call TRBJ2-7; D ambiguous. Germline CDR1 is SEHNR and CDR2 is FQNEAQ (reference sequence). Trimming stripped 2 bases from V and 0 bases from J, with 5 bases between. The CDR3 is 13 amino acids. The DNA of the CDR3 is TGTGCCAGCAGCTTACCCCCCTCCTACGAGCAGTACTTC. It yields the protein CASSLPPSYEQYF.

This clone has only one observation. The V call is TRBV11-2, the J call TRBJ2-1; maybe TRBD2 (7 bases). The V end was cut by 1 base, the J end by 8 bases, with 12 bases between. The CDR3 runs to 14 residues. Germline loops: CDR1 SGHAT, CDR2 FQNNGV. Here the CDR3 DNA reads TGTGCCAGCAGCTTAGCCGGGGGGCGCGATGAGCAGTTCTTC. Protein product: CASSLAGGRDEQFF.